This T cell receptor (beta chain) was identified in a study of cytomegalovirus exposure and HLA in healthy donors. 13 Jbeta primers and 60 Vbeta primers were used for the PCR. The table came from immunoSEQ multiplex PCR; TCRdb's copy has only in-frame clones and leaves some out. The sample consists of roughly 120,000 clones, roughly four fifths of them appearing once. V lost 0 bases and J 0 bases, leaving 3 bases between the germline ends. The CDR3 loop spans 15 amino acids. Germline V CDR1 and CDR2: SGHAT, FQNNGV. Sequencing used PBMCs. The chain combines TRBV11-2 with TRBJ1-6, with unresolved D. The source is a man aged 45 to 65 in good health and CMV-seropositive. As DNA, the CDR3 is TGTGCCAGCAGCTTAGACAGCTCCTATAATTCACCCCTCCACTTT. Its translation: CASSLDSSYNSPLHF.